What follows describes a single T cell receptor beta chain. The data were obtained in a study of blood T cell repertoires in COVID-19. Study-level information: PBMCs, B-cell-depleted T cells, or T cells provided the cDNA or gDNA that made up the material.

As originally analysed: By means of reference gene primer amplification, nucleated cell counts were estimated. Sequenced by immunoSEQ multiplex PCR; TCRdb stores in-frame clones only, minus some. The D gene and trimming were derived from the DNA, and the V and J assignments and clone size from that table. The repertoire holds around 260,000 clones, with about 87% as singletons. CDR3 size: 13 residues. Germline V gene sequence: CDR1 LNHDA, CDR2 SQIVND (reference sequence). Trimming stripped 10 bases from V and 2 bases from J, with 15 bases between. This TCR derives from a middle-aged woman who had recovered from COVID-19. The V gene is TRBV19, the J gene TRBJ2-7; D is possibly TRBD1 (6 bases). Sequences were obtained from peripheral blood. CDR3 residues: CATQDSQAYEQYF. The CDR3 DNA sequence: TGTGCCACCCAGGACAGCCAAGCCTACGAGCAGTACTTC.